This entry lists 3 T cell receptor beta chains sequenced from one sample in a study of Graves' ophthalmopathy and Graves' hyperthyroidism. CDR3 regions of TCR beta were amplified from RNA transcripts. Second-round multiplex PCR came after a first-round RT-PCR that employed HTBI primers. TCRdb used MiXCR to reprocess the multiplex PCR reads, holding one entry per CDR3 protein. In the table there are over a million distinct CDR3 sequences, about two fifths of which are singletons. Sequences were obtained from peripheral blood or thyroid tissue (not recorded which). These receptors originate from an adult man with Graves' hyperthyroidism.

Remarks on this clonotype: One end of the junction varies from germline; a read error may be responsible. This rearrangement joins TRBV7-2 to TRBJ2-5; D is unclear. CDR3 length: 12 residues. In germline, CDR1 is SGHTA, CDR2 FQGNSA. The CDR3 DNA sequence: TGTGCCAGCAGCTTAGCATTCGGGCAGAAGAACTTC. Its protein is CASSLAFGQKNF.

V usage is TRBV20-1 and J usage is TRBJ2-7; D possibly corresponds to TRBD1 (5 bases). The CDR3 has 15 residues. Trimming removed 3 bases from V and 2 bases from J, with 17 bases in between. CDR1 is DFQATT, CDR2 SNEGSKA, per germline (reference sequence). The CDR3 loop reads CSASNWGGRPYEQYF. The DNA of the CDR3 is TGCAGTGCTAGTAATTGGGGCGGAAGACCCTACGAGCAGTACTTC.

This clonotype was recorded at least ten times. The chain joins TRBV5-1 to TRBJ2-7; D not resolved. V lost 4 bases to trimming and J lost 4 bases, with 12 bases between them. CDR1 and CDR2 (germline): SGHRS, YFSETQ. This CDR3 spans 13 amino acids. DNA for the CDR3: TGCGCCAGCAGCACCGGACCGTTATACGAGCAGTACTTC. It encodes CASSTGPLYEQYF. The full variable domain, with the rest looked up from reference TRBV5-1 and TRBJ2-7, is KAGVTQTPRYLIKTRGQQVTLSCSPISGHRSVSWYQQTPGQGLQFLFEYFSETQRNKGNFPGRFSGRQFSNSRSEMNVSTLELGDSALYLCASSTGPLYEQYFGPGTRLTVT.